This passage covers 8 T cell receptor beta chains from one sample sequenced in a study of blood T cell repertoires in COVID-19. Clones were sequenced by immunoSEQ multiplex PCR, and TCRdb holds only the in-frame ones, with some missing. Of about 220,000 clones detected, around 90% appear once; the ten largest clones hold roughly 2.5%. The sample was PBMCs or T cells enriched from blood (not recorded which). The receptors shown here come from a woman in her thirties who had recovered from COVID-19.

Here the CDR3 reads CASSPQTSGGAAEQFF. For the CDR3, the DNA is TGTGCCAGCAGCCCGCAGACTAGCGGGGGGGCTGCTGAGCAGTTCTTC. This chain uses TRBV7-3 with TRBJ2-1; 14 bases are shared with TRBD2. Per germline, CDR1 SGHTA and CDR2 FQGTGA. There are 16 residues in the CDR3. J gave up 9 bases and V 5 bases, and 9 bases lay outside the gene matches.

A few counts support this clone. This sequence joins TRBV19 and TRBJ1-5; D remains unclear. Trimming removed 0 bases from V and 4 bases from J, with 7 bases in between. Germline CDR1 reads LNHDA; CDR2 reads SQIVND (reference sequence). The CDR3 is made up of 14 amino acids. Here the CDR3 DNA reads TGTGCCAGTAGTATAGACAGTCGAAATCAGCCCCAGCATTTT. It is translated as CASSIDSRNQPQHF.

The gene calls are TRBV5-6 and TRBJ1-5; 10 nucleotides align to TRBD1. Germline CDR1 reads SGHDT; CDR2 reads YYEEEE. With 1 base clipped from V and 4 bases from J, the junction kept 5 bases outside the gene matches. The CDR3 runs 16 residues. The CDR3 region has the DNA TGTGCCAGCAGCTTGTTGGGACAGGGGAGAAATCAGCCCCAGCATTTT. This codes for CASSLLGQGRNQPQHF.

This clone was recorded once. This chain links TRBV14 with TRBJ2-7, with D uncertain. The germline V gene encodes CDR1 SGHDN and CDR2 FVKESK. The CDR3 is 14 amino acids. V gave up 4 bases and J gave up 0 bases, with 10 bases separating them. The CDR3 nucleotides are TGTGCCAGCAGCCCGAGTCTCTCCTCCTACGAGCAGTACTTC. This encodes CASSPSLSSYEQYF.

The chain couples TRBV5-1 to TRBJ1-2, with D tentatively TRBD1 (5 bases). Per germline, CDR1 SGHRS and CDR2 YFSETQ. CDR3 length: 14 amino acids. The V and J ends lost 2 bases and 6 bases respectively, with 14 bases between them. CDR3 sequence reads: CASSFSGLLDGYTF. In nucleotides, the CDR3 is TGCGCCAGCAGCTTCTCAGGGCTCCTCGATGGCTACACCTTC.

The chain has TRBV7-2 and TRBJ2-5; possibly TRBD1 for D (5 bases). Per the germline V gene, CDR1 is SGHTA and CDR2 is FQGNSA. Trimming cost V 5 bases and J 3 bases, with 16 bases left between them. The CDR3 loop spans 15 amino acids. CDR3 sequence (DNA): TGTGCCAGCAGCCCAGTGGTGGGGCTCAAAGAGACCCAGTACTTC. Translation gives CASSPVVGLKETQYF.

The chain combines TRBV27 with TRBJ1-2, with D possibly being TRBD1 (5 bases). The CDR3 has 13 residues. Germline V gene data show CDR1 as MNHEY and CDR2 as SMNVEV (reference sequence). The V and J ends lost 2 bases and 7 bases respectively, with 11 bases between them. The DNA for the CDR3 is TGTGCCAGCAGTTTAAGGGCAGGGTCTGGCTACACCTTC. Protein sequence: CASSLRAGSGYTF.

The chain employs TRBV9 and TRBJ2-3; 7 nucleotides line up with TRBD2. This CDR3 has 16 amino acids. Losses at the gene ends were 4 bases for V and 5 bases for J; bases not matched to a gene: 13. The V gene's germline CDR1 is SGDLS and CDR2 YYNGEE. CDR3 loop: CASSHSQRGEIDTQYF. For the CDR3, the DNA is TGTGCCAGCAGCCACTCACAACGGGGGGAGATAGATACGCAGTATTTT.